Listed below are T cell receptor beta chains from one sample, sequenced in a study of technical replicates of blood from several donors. The assay was immunoSEQ multiplex PCR, and TCRdb's table has in-frame clones only and misses some. Of around 69,000 clones listed, around 85% are singletons. Sample: PBMCs. These receptors all come from a human donor in good health. Some clones in this sample may be carry-over from other donors' samples. Each CDR3 is given with its conserved first and last residue. The D gene is left open where the match is weak. Where a row states a size, it is once, few, many or the class of an expanded clone; other rows omit it.

CDR3 length	clone size	V gene	J gene	D gene	CDR3 DNA	CDR3 protein
16	-	TRBV11-3	TRBJ2-3	TRBD2	TGTGCCAGCAGCTTGGGACTAGCGGGAGGGGGAGATACGCAGTATTTT	CASSLGLAGGGDTQYF
17	-	TRBV29-1	TRBJ2-5	-	TGCAGCCCCCCAGGGGTCCCTCAGACCCCTTTGGTAGAGACCCAGTACTTC	CSPPGVPQTPLVETQYF
15	-	TRBV7-9	TRBJ2-4	TRBD2	TGTGCCAGCAGCTCCAGGACTAGCGGCAAAAACATTCAGTACTTC	CASSSRTSGKNIQYF
13	once	TRBV6-1	TRBJ1-1	TRBD1	TGTGCCAGCATGGGACAGGTGAACACTGAAGCTTTCTTT	CASMGQVNTEAFF
13	-	TRBV9	TRBJ1-6	-	TGTGCCAGCAGCGTAGGTCCCGGGTCACCCCTCCACTTT	CASSVGPGSPLHF
12	-	TRBV7-2	TRBJ2-7	-	TGTGCCAGCAGCTTAGCCGGGTTCGAGCAGTACTTC	CASSLAGFEQYF
21	-	TRBV4-3	TRBJ2-6	TRBD2	TGCGCCAGCAGCCAAGATACCCAAACGGGACTAGCGGCCTCTGGGGCCAACGTCCTGACTTTC	CASSQDTQTGLAASGANVLTF
17	few	TRBV7-3	TRBJ1-1	-	TGTGCCAGCAGCTTATCCGGTACTAGCAGAAAGAACACTGAAGCTTTCTTT	CASSLSGTSRKNTEAFF
16	-	TRBV7-7	TRBJ2-5	TRBD1	TGTGCCAGCAGCTTCGGGACAGGGAGTATGGGAGAGACCCAGTACTTC	CASSFGTGSMGETQYF
14	-	TRBV30	TRBJ2-2	TRBD1	TGTGCCTGGAGTAACGGACAGGCCACCGGGGAGCTGTTTTTT	CAWSNGQATGELFF
15	-	TRBV10-3	TRBJ2-1	TRBD2	TGTGCCATCGGAACCGGGACTAGCGGGAGCAATGAGCAGTTCTTC	CAIGTGTSGSNEQFF
16	-	TRBV5-1	TRBJ1-2	TRBD1	TGCGCCAGCAGCGTCAGGACAGGGGAAGGGAGCTATGGCTACACCTTC	CASSVRTGEGSYGYTF
16	-	TRBV4-1	TRBJ2-3	TRBD1	TGCGCCAGCAGCCAAGCGTGGACAGGCCTAGCAGATACGCAGTATTTT	CASSQAWTGLADTQYF
15	-	TRBV19	TRBJ1-5	TRBD1	TGTGCCAGTAGTCTATTAACAGGGGGCATGCAGCCCCAGCATTTT	CASSLLTGGMQPQHF
14	-	TRBV29-1	TRBJ1-2	TRBD1	TGCAGCGTTACCTCGACAGGGGGAAACTATGGCTACACCTTC	CSVTSTGGNYGYTF
16	-	TRBV5-5	TRBJ1-6	-	TGTGCCAGCACTAACGGGGGTTTCTCCTATAATTCACCCCTCCACTTT	CASTNGGFSYNSPLHF
14	-	TRBV7-6	TRBJ1-1	-	TGTGCCAGCAGCCTTTTGTGGGGGCAAACTGAAGCTTTCTTT	CASSLLWGQTEAFF
15	-	TRBV28	TRBJ1-5	-	TGTGCCAGCTCTATACGAGGAGGGAACCATCAGCCCCAGCATTTT	CASSIRGGNHQPQHF
16	once	TRBV4-3	TRBJ2-3	TRBD2	TGCGCCAGCAGCCAAGATTGGGGGGGGGTTAAAGATACGCAGTATTTT	CASSQDWGGVKDTQYF
15	-	TRBV25-1	TRBJ2-3	-	TGTGCCAGCAGTGCTCAACTGCAGGGGCCAGATACGCAGTATTTT	CASSAQLQGPDTQYF
13	-	TRBV7-2	TRBJ1-2	-	TGTGCCAGCAGCGTTGGACATGCCTATGGCTACACCTTC	CASSVGHAYGYTF
13	-	TRBV7-3	TRBJ2-7	TRBD1	TGTGCCAGTAGGACAGGCATAGCCTACGAGCAGTACTTC	CASRTGIAYEQYF
13	-	TRBV18	TRBJ1-4	TRBD1	TGTGCCAGTTTACAGGGGGAAGGTGAAAAACTGTTTTTT	CASLQGEGEKLFF
14	-	TRBV19	TRBJ1-5	TRBD1	TGTGCCAGTGGGGGACAGGGCCAGGGTCAGCCCCAGCATTTT	CASGGQGQGQPQHF
14	-	TRBV14	TRBJ1-1	-	TGTGCCAGCAGCCGGAGCCTCAATGTCGCTGAAGCTTTCTTT	CASSRSLNVAEAFF
13	-	TRBV6-1	TRBJ2-3	TRBD1	TGTGCCAGCGAGGGGGCAAGCACAGATACGCAGTATTTT	CASEGASTDTQYF
14	-	TRBV2	TRBJ1-1	-	TGTGCCAGCAGCGACAGAGTAATGAACACTGAAGCTTTCTTT	CASSDRVMNTEAFF
16	few	TRBV4-1	TRBJ2-4	TRBD2	TGCGCCAGCAGCCAAATCCTAGCGGGAGGGCCAGACATTCAGTACTTC	CASSQILAGGPDIQYF
17	once	TRBV7-2	TRBJ1-2	-	TGTGCCAGCAACGACCCCACAGGACGGCCGACTAACTATGGCTACACCTTC	CASNDPTGRPTNYGYTF
14	-	TRBV27	TRBJ2-1	-	TGTGCCAGCAGCCAACTAGCAGCTGTCGATGAGCAGTTCTTC	CASSQLAAVDEQFF
14	-	TRBV9	TRBJ2-7	-	TGTGCCAGCAGCTTCGCGGGGAACTCCTACGAGCAGTACTTC	CASSFAGNSYEQYF
14	-	TRBV7-8	TRBJ1-5	-	TGTGCCAGCAGCTTAGCAAGACAGAATCAGCCCCAGCATTTT	CASSLARQNQPQHF
13	-	TRBV18	TRBJ1-5	TRBD1	TGTGCCAGCTCACCGGACAGGAATCAGCCCCAGCATTTT	CASSPDRNQPQHF
13	-	TRBV19	TRBJ2-1	TRBD1	TGTGCCAGTAGTGGGGACAGCTACAATGAGCAGTTCTTC	CASSGDSYNEQFF
15	-	TRBV6-5	TRBJ2-2	TRBD2	TGTGCCAGCACCAAGTTCCAGCGGGGGTACGGGGAGCTGTTTTTT	CASTKFQRGYGELFF
15	-	TRBV4-1	TRBJ2-1	-	TGCGCCAGCAGCCAAGAAAAGGCGGAGTACAATGAGCAGTTCTTC	CASSQEKAEYNEQFF
16	-	TRBV7-9	TRBJ2-2	TRBD2	TGTGCCAGCAGCTCGCCGGGCGGGAGTGGCACCGGGGAGCTGTTTTTT	CASSSPGGSGTGELFF
17	once	TRBV4-3	TRBJ2-3	-	TGCGCCAGCAGCCAAGAGAGCCCCCGACTGGGTAGAGATACGCAGTATTTT	CASSQESPRLGRDTQYF
13	-	TRBV27	TRBJ2-2	-	TGTGCCAGCAGTCTCGCCAGGACCGGGGAGCTGTTTTTT	CASSLARTGELFF
16	once	TRBV4-2	TRBJ1-2	-	TGTGCCAGCAGCCAGCCTGAGGGCAGGCTCTTCTATGGCTACACCTTC	CASSQPEGRLFYGYTF
17	-	TRBV4-1	TRBJ2-7	TRBD1	TGCGCCAGCAGCCAACCCCGGGGAGGACAGGGACCCTACGAGCAGTACTTC	CASSQPRGGQGPYEQYF
16	-	TRBV4-3	TRBJ1-2	-	TGCGCCAGCAGCCAAGACGCGGACAGTTGGAGCTATGGCTACACCTTC	CASSQDADSWSYGYTF